Below, one TCR beta chain is given with its context. These data are taken from a study of blood T cell repertoires in COVID-19. As for the study in general: Acute-phase and convalescent COVID-19 samples originated in the United States, Italy and Spain. PBMCs, B-cell-depleted T cells, or T cells were the source of the cDNA or gDNA that made up the material.

Profiling relied on immunoSEQ multiplex PCR, and the TCRdb table lists in-frame clones only, not all of them. The table records under 250,000 clones, more than 70% of them present only once. Patients at the Seattle site were enrolled during active infection and followed longitudinally. In germline, CDR1 is LNHDA, CDR2 SQIVND (reference sequence). CDR3 length: 16 residues. Trimming removed 4 bases from V and 2 bases from J; junction bases left unmatched: 7. The TCR sequence derives from a man aged 50 or older with COVID-19, enrolled during active disease. This chain uses TRBV19 with TRBJ1-5, with 8 bases aligning to TRBD1. Material: peripheral blood. The CDR3: CASSTPLTGGNQPQHF. CDR3 nucleotide sequence: TGTGCCAGTAGTACCCCACTGACAGGGGGCAATCAGCCCCAGCATTTT.